The 23 T cell receptor beta chains in this list originate from one sample, sequenced in a study of blood T cell repertoires in COVID-19. Some clones are missing from TCRdb's copy, which holds only in-frame ones; the method was immunoSEQ multiplex PCR. The sample yields about 75,000 clones, roughly 88% seen once. The sample comprised peripheral blood. The receptors were gathered from a human donor in a cohort sampled during active COVID-19.

The chain links TRBV7-2 to TRBJ2-1; D is undetermined. CDR1 and CDR2 from the germline V gene are SGHTA and FQGNSA. V lost 3 bases, J lost 0 bases, and 9 bases lay in between. The CDR3 spans 15 residues. The CDR3 region is CASSFLYSSYNEQFF. The CDR3 region has the DNA TGTGCCAGCAGCTTCCTTTACAGCTCCTACAATGAGCAGTTCTTC.

This rearrangement joins TRBV19 to TRBJ2-2, with D possibly matching TRBD1 (6 bases). The germline V gene has CDR1 LNHDA and CDR2 SQIVND (reference sequence). Between the trimmed V and J ends, which lost 4 bases and 2 bases, there was a span of 17 bases. This CDR3 comprises 17 residues. The CDR3: CASSNQQGLLNTGELFF. The CDR3 nucleotides read TGTGCCAGTAGTAACCAACAGGGCCTCCTTAACACCGGGGAGCTGTTTTTT.

This chain connects TRBV2 to TRBJ2-4, with TRBD2 as a possible D gene (6 bases). The germline CDR1 and CDR2 sequences are SNHLY and FYNNEI. Trimming stripped 5 bases from V and 1 base from J, with 12 bases between. CDR3 length equals 15 residues. This CDR3 reads CASSSPRGAKNIQYF. CDR3 nucleotides: TGTGCCAGCAGTTCCCCCCGGGGGGCCAAAAACATTCAGTACTTC. Looking up the rest from reference TRBV2 and TRBJ2-4 gives the full variable domain: EPEVTQTPSHQVTQMGQEVILRCVPISNHLYFYWYRQILGQKVEFLVSFYNNEISEKSEIFDDQFSVERPDGSNFTLKIRSTKLEDSAMYFCASSSPRGAKNIQYFGAGTRLSVL.

The CDR3: CASSPGLNPNIQYF. The DNA of the CDR3 is TGTGCCAGCAGCCCAGGACTGAACCCAAACATTCAGTACTTC. The chain is built from TRBV14 and TRBJ2-4, with a possible D match to TRBD2 (5 bases). Germline V gene sequence: CDR1 SGHDN, CDR2 FVKESK. The CDR3 is 14 amino acids. Trimming pared 4 bases from V and 6 bases from J, leaving 13 bases between.

This clone occurred once. The rearrangement links TRBV5-1 to TRBJ2-1; 7 bases align to TRBD1. J lost 7 bases, V lost 4 bases, and 8 bases had no gene match. Germline CDR1 reads SGHRS; CDR2 reads YFSETQ. The CDR3 has 14 amino acids. The CDR3 nucleotides are TGCGCCAGCAGCCTCAGACGACAGGGAAATGAGCAGTTCTTC. Encoded protein: CASSLRRQGNEQFF.

The rearrangement joins TRBV11-3 to TRBJ2-7; 10 bases line up with TRBD1. Germline lookup yields CDR1 SGHNT and CDR2 YENEEA. Trimming at V came to 5 bases and at J to 5 bases, leaving 9 bases not matched to a gene. The CDR3 has 15 amino acids. CDR3 DNA: TGTGCCAGCAGCCCCCGGGGACAGGGGTGGAACGAGCAGTACTTC. It translates to CASSPRGQGWNEQYF.

V usage is TRBV7-2 and J usage is TRBJ1-2; 8 bases align to TRBD1. The CDR3 sequence is 13 residues long. V shed 5 bases, J shed 8 bases, and the junction held 7 bases outside the gene matches. The germline V gene has CDR1 SGHTA and CDR2 FQGNSA. CDR3 nucleotide sequence: TGTGCCAGCAGCGATAGACAGGGGAGCGGCTACACCTTC. This translates into CASSDRQGSGYTF. Based on the CDR3 plus reference TRBV7-2 and TRBJ1-2, the full variable domain is GAGVSQSPSNKVTEKGKDVELRCDPISGHTALYWYRQSLGQGLEFLIYFQGNSAPDKSGLPSDRFSAERTGGSVSTLTIQRTQQEDSAVYLCASSDRQGSGYTFGSGTRLTVV.

This clone was recorded only once. This chain joins TRBV25-1 and TRBJ2-5; no firm D call. Trimming removed 1 base at V and 0 bases at J, with 12 bases between. Germline CDR1 is MGHDK and CDR2 is SYGVNS. CDR3 size: 16 residues. This CDR3 is CASSESLWANQETQYF. The DNA for the CDR3 is TGTGCCAGCAGTGAATCCCTCTGGGCAAACCAAGAGACCCAGTACTTC.

The chain uses TRBV5-5 and TRBJ1-1; unclear D gene. The CDR3 has 13 residues. Germline values: CDR1 SGHKS, CDR2 YYEKEE (reference sequence). Between the trimmed V and J ends, which lost 10 bases and 0 bases, there was a span of 13 bases. In nucleotides, the CDR3 is TGTGCCTGCGTCCAAGATTTGAACACTGAAGCTTTCTTT. Translating it yields CACVQDLNTEAFF.

The V and J genes are TRBV11-2 and TRBJ1-4; possible D gene TRBD1, 5 bases. CDR1 and CDR2 (germline): SGHAT, FQNNGV. V lost 1 base and J 3 bases, leaving 12 bases between the germline ends. The CDR3 covers 16 residues. As DNA, the CDR3 is TGTGCCAGCAGCTTAGTAAGGGGCACAGCTAATGAAAAACTGTTTTTT. Its translation: CASSLVRGTANEKLFF.

This chain links TRBV7-2 with TRBJ2-7; TRBD2 agrees at 9 bases. Germline V lookup: CDR1 SGHTA, CDR2 FQGNSA. Trimming took 1 base from V and 4 from J; bases not matched to a gene: 5. The CDR3 runs 15 residues. In DNA, the CDR3 is TGTGCCAGCAGCTTAGAGCCGGGACTAGCTTACGAGCAGTACTTC. Amino acid sequence: CASSLEPGLAYEQYF. Full variable domain (outside the CDR3, taken from reference TRBV7-2 and TRBJ2-7): GAGVSQSPSNKVTEKGKDVELRCDPISGHTALYWYRQSLGQGLEFLIYFQGNSAPDKSGLPSDRFSAERTGGSVSTLTIQRTQQEDSAVYLCASSLEPGLAYEQYFGPGTRLTVT.

The rearrangement joins TRBV6-1 to TRBJ2-7; 11 bases fit TRBD2. The length of the CDR3 is 15 residues. The J segment lost 5 bases and the V segment lost 2 bases, leaving 5 bases of the junction unmatched. CDR1 MNHNS and CDR2 SASEGT come from the germline V gene. CDR3 nucleotides: TGTGCCAGCAGTGAATCGGGACTAGCGGTACACGAGCAGTACTTC. Translating gives CASSESGLAVHEQYF.

The CDR3: CASSFTPGGLVETQYF. For the CDR3, the DNA is TGTGCCAGCAGTTTTACCCCGGGGGGGCTAGTGGAGACCCAGTACTTC. This chain joins TRBV6-2 or TRBV6-3 and TRBJ2-5; TRBD2 matches 8 bases. The length of the CDR3 is 16 residues. The V segment lost 4 bases and the J segment 5 bases; nucleotides outside the gene matches: 12. In germline, CDR1 is MNHEY, CDR2 SVGEGT.

This clone was seen more than once but under ten times. CDR3 loop: CASSRIPGQMMNTEAFF. The CDR3 DNA follows: TGCGCCAGCAGCCGAATTCCGGGACAGATGATGAACACTGAAGCTTTCTTT. This sequence joins TRBV4-1 and TRBJ1-1; 7 positions agree with TRBD1. Germline lookup yields CDR1 MGHRA and CDR2 YSYEKL. Trimming took 4 bases from V and 0 from J; bases not matched to a gene: 11. The CDR3 is 17 amino acids.

The gene calls are TRBV7-2 and TRBJ2-3; TRBD1 aligns across 8 bases. Looked up from germline, CDR1 is SGHTA and CDR2 is FQGNSA. The CDR3 is 15 residues long. Trimming at V came to 5 bases and at J to 4 bases, leaving 8 bases not matched to a gene. Written as DNA, the CDR3 is TGTGCCAGCAGCGATGACAGGGGTGGGGCAGATACGCAGTATTTT. Translated, it gives CASSDDRGGADTQYF.

The V call is TRBV6-5, the J call TRBJ2-2; 11 bases line up with TRBD2. Germline CDR1 is MNHEY and CDR2 is SVGAGI. V dropped 5 bases and J dropped 1; count of bases not matched to a gene: 0. The CDR3 loop spans 15 amino acids. CDR3 nucleotide sequence: TGTGCCAGCAGTACTAGCGGGGGGAACACCGGGGAGCTGTTTTTT. This translates into CASSTSGGNTGELFF.

This chain joins TRBV7-3 and TRBJ2-5; D is ambiguous. This CDR3 region has 14 residues. Between the trimmed V and J ends, which lost 5 bases and 2 bases, there was a span of 12 bases. Germline V gene lookup returns CDR1 SGHTA and CDR2 FQGTGA. CDR3: CASSPRQAQETQYF. CDR3 DNA: TGTGCCAGCAGCCCAAGGCAGGCTCAAGAGACCCAGTACTTC.

V usage is TRBV19 and J usage is TRBJ2-3, with a possible D match to TRBD1 (6 bases). V gave up 3 bases and J gave up 1 base, with 11 bases separating them. The V gene's germline CDR1 is LNHDA and CDR2 SQIVND (reference sequence). The CDR3 is made up of 15 amino acids. CDR3 DNA: TGTGCCAGTAGTATTACAGGGTCGGGCACAGATACGCAGTATTTT. This sequence encodes CASSITGSGTDTQYF.

V is TRBV6-1 and J is TRBJ2-3, with D unclear. The CDR3 covers 13 residues. Trimming shortened V by 3 bases and J by 1 base, and 5 bases separated the two germline ends. The germline V gene encodes CDR1 MNHNS and CDR2 SASEGT. In nucleotides, the CDR3 is TGTGCCAGCAGTGAGGCGGGCACAGATACGCAGTATTTT. Residues: CASSEAGTDTQYF.

J is TRBJ2-7 and V is TRBV11-2, with 7 bases aligning to TRBD2. The V gene's germline CDR1 is SGHAT and CDR2 FQNNGV. V gave up 3 bases and J gave up 3 bases; unmatched junction bases: 8. There are 15 residues in the CDR3. As DNA, the CDR3 is TGTGCCAGCAGCTTTGCCGGGACTAATGTCTACGAGCAGTACTTC. Its translation: CASSFAGTNVYEQYF.

Only one count was recorded for this clone. V and J are TRBV5-1 and TRBJ2-7, with 11 bases that match TRBD2. This CDR3 comprises 14 residues. CDR1 is SGHRS, CDR2 YFSETQ, per germline. The ends lost 8 bases at V and 1 base at J; junction bases unmatched: 5. CDR3 nucleotides: TGCGCCAGTTCTAGCGGGGGGCTTTCCTACGAGCAGTACTTC. As protein: CASSSGGLSYEQYF.

The J gene is TRBJ2-1, the V gene TRBV18; TRBD2 is a possible D gene (6 bases). Deletions cut 4 bases from V and 5 bases from J, with 21 bases between. Per germline, CDR1 KGHSH and CDR2 LQKENI. CDR3 length: 17 amino acids. The CDR3 is CASSLQTSLGVDNEQFF. CDR3 nucleotides: TGTGCCAGCTCACTCCAAACTAGCTTAGGGGTCGACAATGAGCAGTTCTTC.

This chain links TRBV11-3 with TRBJ2-1; 9 positions match TRBD2. Trimming at V came to 0 bases and at J to 2 bases, leaving 5 bases not matched to a gene. The CDR3 extends over 17 amino acids. The germline CDR1 and CDR2 sequences are SGHNT and YENEEA. The CDR3, as DNA: TGTGCCAGCAGCTTAGATCCAGCGGGAGGACCCTACAATGAGCAGTTCTTC. This translates into CASSLDPAGGPYNEQFF.